This is a list of T cell receptor beta chains from one sample in a study of vaccination effects on CD4 cells after COVID-19. No antigens are known for them. Using immunoSEQ multiplex PCR, the repertoire was profiled, and TCRdb retains in-frame clones only, with some absent. The sample lists about 34,000 clones; about three quarters were seen once. Sequences were derived from CD4+ T cells from PBMCs cultured with HCoV-OC43 spike peptides, sampled before COVID-19 vaccination. Every receptor here comes from a human donor who received a COVID-19 vaccine. Each CDR3 is given with its conserved first and last residue. The order of the fields is J gene, clone size, D gene, V gene, CDR3 protein, CDR3 DNA. A D gene is named only where the DNA matches it firmly. The size entry is marked missing in some rows and otherwise reads once, few, many or a size class.

TRBJ2-1,few,-,TRBV4-1,CASSPPGTGPYNEQFF,TGCGCCAGCAGCCCACCGGGAACCGGGCCCTACAATGAGCAGTTCTTC
TRBJ1-2,-,TRBD1,TRBV5-6,CASSRQGNGYTF,TGTGCCAGCAGCCGACAGGGTAATGGCTACACCTTC
TRBJ2-1,-,TRBD1,TRBV6-5,CASSWATGLAGSEQFF,TGTGCCAGCAGTTGGGCGACAGGGCTCGCTGGGAGTGAGCAGTTCTTC
TRBJ2-2,-,-,TRBV18,CASSPSAHRGTGELFF,TGTGCCAGCTCACCATCAGCACATCGGGGCACCGGGGAGCTGTTTTTT
TRBJ1-2,few,-,TRBV5-6,CASRPQGGAGYTF,TGTGCCAGCAGACCGCAGGGAGGGGCGGGCTACACCTTC
TRBJ2-7,-,-,TRBV3-1/TRBV3-2,CASSRGGEQYF,TGTGCCAGCAGCCGGGGAGGCGAGCAGTACTTC
TRBJ2-1,-,-,TRBV19,CASSIEPRAEQFF,TGTGCCAGTAGTATAGAACCGAGGGCTGAGCAGTTCTTC
TRBJ1-1,few,-,TRBV28,CASSFGNTEAFF,TGTGCCAGCAGTTTTGGGAACACTGAAGCTTTCTTT
TRBJ2-1,-,TRBD2,TRBV7-9,CASSLNYVRLAGANEQFF,TGTGCCAGCAGCCTCAATTATGTGAGGCTAGCGGGGGCCAATGAGCAGTTCTTC
TRBJ1-4,-,TRBD1,TRBV7-9,CASSSFGTGDEKLFF,TGTGCCAGCAGCTCCTTCGGGACAGGGGATGAAAAACTGTTTTTT
TRBJ1-1,-,-,TRBV30,CAWSAFNPEAFF,TGTGCCTGGAGTGCCTTCAATCCTGAAGCTTTCTTT
TRBJ1-6,-,-,TRBV6-5,CASADVENSPLHF,TGTGCCAGCGCCGATGTGGAGAATTCACCCCTCCACTTT
TRBJ1-1,-,-,TRBV2,CASQIRGGNTEAFF,TGTGCCAGCCAGATCCGCGGGGGGAACACTGAAGCTTTCTTT
TRBJ1-3,-,-,TRBV20-1,CSARGGNTIYF,TGCAGTGCTAGGGGTGGAAACACCATATATTTT
TRBJ2-4,-,TRBD2,TRBV6-1,CASSKAGGTLAKNIQYF,TGTGCCAGCAGTAAAGCGGGAGGGACCCTAGCCAAAAACATTCAGTACTTC
TRBJ2-3,-,TRBD1,TRBV13,CASSFDRGSTDTQYF,TGTGCCAGCAGCTTCGACAGGGGGAGCACAGATACGCAGTATTTT
TRBJ1-2,-,-,TRBV7-9,CASSSLGTDNYGYTF,TGTGCCAGCAGTTCCCTTGGGACGGATAACTATGGCTACACCTTC
TRBJ1-2,-,-,TRBV24-1,CATSDDNYGYTF,TGTGCCACCAGTGATGACAACTATGGCTACACCTTC
TRBJ1-1,-,TRBD1,TRBV6-4,CASRGGGDGTEAFF,TGTGCCAGCAGGGGAGGGGGCGATGGCACTGAAGCTTTCTTT
TRBJ1-1,few,-,TRBV21-1,CASRMPKGDLNTEAFF,TGTGCCAGCAGGATGCCTAAGGGGGATCTGAACACTGAAGCTTTCTTT
TRBJ2-2,-,-,TRBV5-4,CASSQGPGRELFF,TGTGCCAGCAGCCAGGGCCCAGGGCGGGAGCTGTTTTTT
TRBJ1-2,-,TRBD1,TRBV6-6,CAKPRQGAGRNGYTF,TGTGCCAAGCCGAGACAGGGGGCCGGAAGGAATGGCTACACCTTC
TRBJ2-5,-,-,TRBV6-5,CASSPPGMNQETQYF,TGTGCCAGCAGTCCCCCTGGAATGAATCAAGAGACCCAGTACTTC
TRBJ2-7,-,TRBD2,TRBV11-2,CASSFGGSYEQYF,TGTGCCAGCAGCTTCGGGGGGAGCTACGAGCAGTACTTC
TRBJ1-1,-,-,TRBV5-4,CASSLGTGRGDTEAFF,TGTGCCAGCAGCTTGGGGACGGGGCGGGGGGACACTGAAGCTTTCTTT
TRBJ2-6,few,-,TRBV5-6,CASSQSSGANVLTF,TGTGCCAGCAGCCAGAGCTCTGGGGCCAACGTCCTGACTTTC
TRBJ1-1,-,TRBD1,TRBV6-5,CASSYRTGYTEAFF,TGTGCCAGCAGTTACAGGACAGGCTACACTGAAGCTTTCTTT
TRBJ1-1,-,-,TRBV24-1,CATSSPVVGDSTEAFF,TGTGCCACCAGTTCCCCCGTTGTCGGGGATAGCACTGAAGCTTTCTTT
TRBJ2-2,-,-,TRBV9,CASSVDRVGMAGELFF,TGTGCCAGCAGCGTAGACAGGGTAGGAATGGCCGGGGAGCTGTTTTTT
TRBJ1-6,-,-,TRBV9,CASSATGGWVNSPLHF,TGTGCCAGCAGCGCGACCGGGGGATGGGTAAATTCACCCCTCCACTTT
TRBJ1-5,-,-,TRBV6-5,CASSQKRNQPQHF,TGTGCCAGCAGCCAGAAAAGGAATCAGCCCCAGCATTTT
TRBJ1-2,-,-,TRBV6-1,CASSGAGGYGYTF,TGTGCCAGCAGTGGAGCTGGGGGGTATGGCTACACCTTC
TRBJ2-1,-,-,TRBV5-1,CASSLSGDGYNEQFF,TGCGCCAGCAGCTTGAGTGGTGACGGGTACAATGAGCAGTTCTTC
TRBJ2-1,few,-,TRBV7-2,CASSFSTGGPNEQFF,TGTGCCAGCAGCTTTTCAACAGGAGGCCCCAATGAGCAGTTCTTC
TRBJ2-3,-,-,TRBV4-2,CASSRKKGPTDTQYF,TGTGCCAGCAGCCGAAAAAAGGGGCCCACAGATACGCAGTATTTT
TRBJ2-2,-,TRBD1,TRBV19,CASSIWGGWDRVHTGELFF,TGTGCCAGTAGTATATGGGGGGGCTGGGACAGGGTACACACCGGGGAGCTGTTTTTT
TRBJ2-2,-,TRBD1,TRBV5-4,CASRGTGQYPELFF,TGTGCCAGCAGAGGGACAGGGCAATACCCGGAGCTGTTTTTT
TRBJ1-2,few,-,TRBV19,CASSTSGGDHHNYGYTF,TGTGCCAGTAGTACCTCTGGTGGGGACCATCATAACTATGGCTACACCTTC
TRBJ2-3,-,TRBD2,TRBV7-2,CASSFGTSGSWGTDTQYF,TGTGCCAGCAGCTTCGGGACTAGCGGGAGTTGGGGCACAGATACGCAGTATTTT
TRBJ1-2,-,-,TRBV5-1,CASGRGDGGYTF,TGCGCCAGCGGAAGGGGGGATGGTGGCTACACCTTC
TRBJ1-3,-,TRBD1,TRBV9,CASSVEGQGSGNTIYF,TGTGCCAGCAGCGTAGAGGGACAGGGATCTGGAAACACCATATATTTT
TRBJ1-2,-,-,TRBV6-2/TRBV6-3,CASSYSVRDPFGYTF,TGTGCCAGCAGTTACTCGGTCAGGGACCCCTTCGGCTACACCTTC
TRBJ1-1,-,-,TRBV24-1,CATSDLPVRGAFF,TGTGCCACCAGTGATTTGCCGGTCAGGGGAGCTTTCTTT
TRBJ1-3,-,-,TRBV5-5,CASRRIQGQGNTIYF,TGTGCCAGCAGGCGCATTCAGGGTCAGGGAAACACCATATATTTT
TRBJ2-2,-,-,TRBV30,CAWSPRVGSGELFF,TGTGCCTGGAGCCCGCGGGTAGGGTCCGGGGAGCTGTTTTTT
TRBJ2-5,-,-,TRBV12-5,CASGLGGAETQYF,TGTGCTAGTGGTTTGGGGGGCGCGGAGACCCAGTACTTC
TRBJ2-1,-,-,TRBV4-2,CASSQGAKGRNEQFF,TGTGCCAGCAGCCAGGGGGCCAAAGGGCGCAATGAGCAGTTCTTC